The rows below give T cell receptor beta chains drawn from one sample of a study of cytotoxic CD8 clonotypes in ibrutinib-treated CLL. Here immunoSEQ multiplex PCR was the method, and the copy in TCRdb shows in-frame clones only, minus some. The sample includes roughly 300,000 clones, approximately 76% of them seen just once. Sequenced here: PBMCs, sampled at disease progression, from a patient treated with ibrutinib. The receptors here all came from a human donor with chronic lymphocytic leukemia. Each CDR3 is given with its conserved first and last residue. Fields, in order: CDR3 DNA, CDR3 protein, J gene, clone size, CDR3 length, D gene, V gene. The D gene is left open where the match is weak. For some rows the clone size is stated as once, few or many, or as a class when expanded; others skip it.

TGTGCCAGCAGCGTAGGGTTAGACCCTGGGGGTGAGCAGTTCTTC CASSVGLDPGGEQFF TRBJ2-1 NA 15 NA TRBV9
TGTGCCAGCAGCCAAGACGGCTACCTTCCGTACTTC CASSQDGYLPYF TRBJ2-7 NA 12 NA TRBV4-2
TGCGCCAGCAGCCAGTTGTCCGGGACAGGGGGCACTGAAGCTTTCTTT CASSQLSGTGGTEAFF TRBJ1-1 NA 16 TRBD1 TRBV4-1
TGTGCCAGCAGTCGCCACTCAGAGGAGCAGTACTTC CASSRHSEEQYF TRBJ2-7 NA 12 NA TRBV6-5
TGTGCCAGCAGCGTAGTTGCGGGAGTGTCCGGGGAGCTGTTTTTT CASSVVAGVSGELFF TRBJ2-2 few 15 TRBD2 TRBV9
TGTGCCAGTAGTATACTAGGGCTGGGAAACTATGGCTACACCTTC CASSILGLGNYGYTF TRBJ1-2 once 15 NA TRBV19
TGTGCCAGCAGTGTACTAGGGGGACAGGAGAATTCACCCCTCCACTTT CASSVLGGQENSPLHF TRBJ1-6 once 16 TRBD1 TRBV2
TGTGCCAGCAGCCTCCAGGGGAGAAGGTACGAGCAGTACTTC CASSLQGRRYEQYF TRBJ2-7 once 14 NA TRBV6-5
TGTGCCAGCAGGAGAGATGCAACTAATGAAAAACTGTTTTTT CASRRDATNEKLFF TRBJ1-4 NA 14 NA TRBV2
TGCGCCAGCAGCTACCGGACCGGGACAGTACCCTACGAGCAGTACTTC CASSYRTGTVPYEQYF TRBJ2-7 NA 16 TRBD1 TRBV5-1